These 31 T cell receptor beta chains were sequenced from one sample in a study of Graves' ophthalmopathy and Graves' hyperthyroidism. RNA transcripts were the template, and TCR beta CDR3 regions were amplified from them. Second-round multiplex PCR came after first-round RT-PCR with HTBI primers. TCRdb re-called the multiplex PCR reads with MiXCR, one entry per CDR3 protein. This repertoire shows a few hundred thousand distinct CDR3 sequences, roughly 15% found once; its top ten account for 2% to 3%. The specimen was peripheral blood. The receptors shown here come from an adult woman with stable Graves' hyperthyroidism.

This clonotype appeared many times. The V call is TRBV28, the J call TRBJ1-5; tentatively, D is TRBD1 (5 bases). Looked up from germline, CDR1 is MDHEN and CDR2 is SYDVKM. The CDR3 loop spans 15 amino acids. Trimming took 6 bases from V and 3 from J, leaving 15 bases between them. CDR3 bases: TGTGCCAGCAGCGCCTTGGGGGGGAACAATCAGCCCCAGCATTTT. Its translation is CASSALGGNNQPQHF.

V is TRBV6-1 and J is TRBJ2-7, with 7 bases matching TRBD1. Per the germline V gene, CDR1 is MNHNS and CDR2 is SASEGT. With 6 bases clipped from V and 1 base from J, the junction kept 9 bases outside the gene matches. This CDR3 comprises 15 residues. As DNA, the CDR3 is TGTGCCAGCAGACCTACCCCGGGACAGTCCTACGAGCAGTACTTC. It codes for CASRPTPGQSYEQYF.

This clonotype showed up many times. This sequence joins TRBV24-1 and TRBJ2-2; D is possibly TRBD1 (6 bases). This CDR3 spans 13 amino acids. Trimming took 11 bases from V and 2 from J, leaving 11 bases between them. CDR1 KGHDR and CDR2 SFDVKD come from the germline V gene. This CDR3 is CASKDSNTGELFF. The CDR3 bases are TGTGCCAGCAAGGACAGTAACACCGGGGAGCTGTTTTTT.

There are many counts of this clonotype. J is TRBJ2-2 and V is TRBV6-2 or TRBV6-3; 16 nucleotides match TRBD2. The germline gives CDR1 MNHEY, CDR2 SVGEGT. This CDR3 region has 18 residues. The junction had 2 bases not matched to a gene; V was cut back by 0 bases and J by 4 bases. DNA of the CDR3: TGTGCCAGCAGTTACTCGGGACTAGCGGGAGGGGGCACCGGGGAGCTGTTTTTT. Translating it yields CASSYSGLAGGGTGELFF.

This clonotype was recorded once. This chain joins TRBV6-2 or TRBV6-3 and TRBJ1-1; D remains ambiguous. The germline CDR1 and CDR2 sequences are MNHEY and SVGEGT. This CDR3 is built from 14 residues. Trimming took off 5 bases at V and 0 bases at J, with 10 bases between the two ends. CDR3 sequence: CASSPLAMNTEAFF. CDR3 sequence (DNA): TGTGCCAGCAGTCCCCTGGCAATGAACACTGAAGCTTTCTTT.

This clonotype was recorded at least ten times. The chain uses TRBV7-8 and TRBJ2-7; the D is unclear. The CDR3 is 11 amino acids. Trimming took 3 bases from V and 6 from J, leaving 6 bases between them. Per germline, CDR1 SGHVS and CDR2 FQNEAQ. The CDR3 is CASSLNAEQYF. The CDR3 nucleotides read TGTGCCAGCAGCTTGAACGCCGAGCAGTACTTC.

This clonotype appeared a few times. This chain uses TRBV5-1 with TRBJ2-5; 11 bases agree with TRBD2. This CDR3 contains 15 residues. J lost 5 bases, V lost 4 bases, and 7 bases had no gene match. Germline CDR1 is SGHRS and CDR2 is YFSETQ. The CDR3 loop reads CASSRGTSGGETQYF. CDR3 nucleotides: TGCGCCAGCAGCCGGGGGACTAGCGGAGGGGAGACCCAGTACTTC.

This clonotype was recorded many times. The J gene is TRBJ2-2, the V gene TRBV5-1, with 8 bases that match TRBD2. The CDR3 extends over 17 amino acids. Trimming took 1 base from V and 7 from J; bases not matched to a gene: 12. Germline CDR1 is SGHRS and CDR2 is YFSETQ. This chain's CDR3 is CASSLNSGLGLDGELFF. For the CDR3, the DNA is TGCGCCAGCAGCTTGAATTCGGGACTAGGTCTTGACGGGGAGCTGTTTTTT.

This clonotype was found many times. V gene TRBV12-3 or TRBV12-4 combines with J gene TRBJ1-2; D unclear. The CDR3 runs 14 residues. Trimming pared 5 bases from V and 4 bases from J, leaving 14 bases between. The CDR3: CASSPPSERYGYTF. The CDR3 coding sequence is TGTGCCAGCAGTCCCCCCTCCGAACGCTATGGCTACACCTTC.

The rearrangement joins TRBV2 to TRBJ2-7, with a tentative D call TRBD2 (6 bases). V lost 5 bases and J lost 1, with 18 bases in between. This CDR3 is built from 16 residues. The V gene's germline CDR1 is SNHLY and CDR2 FYNNEI. The DNA of the CDR3 is TGTGCCAGCAGTCAACATTGGCTAGGAGGGTCCTACGAGCAGTACTTC. Its translation is CASSQHWLGGSYEQYF.

This clonotype appeared many times. The chain is built from TRBV28 and TRBJ1-2; no clear D. The CDR3 length is 14 residues. Trimming left V 2 bases short and J 4 bases short, with 11 bases between. Looked up from germline, CDR1 is MDHEN and CDR2 is SYDVKM. Here the CDR3 DNA reads TGTGCCAGCAGTTTACCTCCCTCTACCTATGGCTACACCTTC. Amino acid sequence: CASSLPPSTYGYTF.

This clonotype was found many times. This chain joins TRBV12-3 or TRBV12-4 and TRBJ1-1; 7 bases map to TRBD1. Unmatched junction bases numbered 8, after V lost 7 bases and J lost 3 bases. This CDR3 is built from 14 residues. DNA for the CDR3: TGTGCCAGCACCATGACAGGGAGGGACACTGAAGCTTTCTTT. This gives the protein CASTMTGRDTEAFF.

This clonotype appeared many times. The chain uses TRBV5-1 and TRBJ2-1, with 9 bases identical to TRBD2. V was pared by 4 bases and J by 6 bases, with 8 bases of the junction left unmatched. CDR1 SGHRS and CDR2 YFSETQ come from the germline V gene. CDR3 size: 15 residues. This CDR3 reads CASSARLAGSNEQFF. CDR3 bases: TGCGCCAGCAGCGCGCGTCTAGCGGGGTCCAATGAGCAGTTCTTC.

This clonotype was recorded many times. This chain uses TRBV7-6 with TRBJ2-7; maybe TRBD1 (7 bases). Germline CDR1 SGHVS, CDR2 FNYEAQ. The CDR3 has 14 residues. Trimming removed 5 bases at V and 3 bases at J, with 14 bases between. CDR3 bases: TGTGCCAGCAGCCCCCGCGGGACAGTCTACGAGCAGTACTTC. Translation gives CASSPRGTVYEQYF.

The sample holds many counts of this clonotype. The J gene is TRBJ2-6, the V gene TRBV6-1; a weak D match, TRBD1 (5 bases). V gave up 8 bases and J gave up 4 bases, with 18 bases separating them. CDR3 length: 16 residues. Per the germline V gene, CDR1 is MNHNS and CDR2 is SASEGT. The CDR3 DNA sequence: TGTGCCAGCGGTAGGGGCCTTTCCCTCGGGGCCAACGTCCTGACTTTC. Protein sequence: CASGRGLSLGANVLTF.

Here the CDR3 DNA reads TGTGCCAGCAGTCACCGGACAGGGACAAATTCACCCCTCCACTTT. It specifies CASSHRTGTNSPLHF. J is TRBJ1-6 and V is TRBV2, with 8 bases that match TRBD1. CDR3 size: 15 residues. CDR1 is SNHLY, CDR2 FYNNEI, per germline. Unmatched junction bases numbered 7, after V lost 5 bases and J lost 7 bases.

This clonotype was seen repeatedly, ten times or more. The genes are TRBV27 and TRBJ2-6; D is undetermined. CDR1 is MNHEY, CDR2 SMNVEV, per germline (reference sequence). The CDR3 sequence is 14 residues long. V lost 6 bases to trimming and J lost 1 base, with 7 bases between them. The CDR3 is CASSSRSGANVLTF. Written as DNA, the CDR3 is TGTGCCAGCAGCTCAAGGTCTGGGGCCAACGTCCTGACTTTC.

At least ten counts were recorded for this clonotype. J is TRBJ2-7 and V is TRBV2; 10 positions agree with TRBD2. Germline trimming cut 4 bases from V and 4 bases from J; bases unmatched to any gene: 25. The V gene's germline CDR1 is SNHLY and CDR2 FYNNEI. The CDR3 spans 21 residues. In nucleotides, the CDR3 is TGTGCCAGCAGTGCGAGATTTCAAAGGACAGCTCTAAGCGGGAGGGAATACGAGCAGTACTTC. As protein: CASSARFQRTALSGREYEQYF.

At least ten counts were recorded for this clonotype. The chain has TRBV2 and TRBJ2-7; D is ambiguous. Trimming removed 2 bases from V and 7 bases from J, with 12 bases in between. Germline CDR1 SNHLY, CDR2 FYNNEI. This CDR3 is built from 13 residues. In DNA form, the CDR3 reads TGTGCCAGCAGTGAATGGGCAGCCCGGGAGCAGTACTTC. Amino acid sequence: CASSEWAAREQYF. Full variable domain (missing parts from reference TRBV2 and TRBJ2-7): EPEVTQTPSHQVTQMGQEVILRCVPISNHLYFYWYRQILGQKVEFLVSFYNNEISEKSEIFDDQFSVERPDGSNFTLKIRSTKLEDSAMYFCASSEWAAREQYFGPGTRLTVT.

This clonotype turned up a few times. The chain recombines TRBV12-3 or TRBV12-4 with TRBJ2-3; D perhaps matches TRBD2 (5 bases). The CDR3 totals 14 residues. The germline V and J ends were trimmed by 2 bases and 4 bases, with 10 bases remaining between them. CDR3 residues: CASSLLDSSDTQYF. CDR3 DNA sequence: TGTGCCAGCAGTTTACTGGACTCATCAGATACGCAGTATTTT.

This clonotype was observed at least ten times. This chain joins TRBV12-3 or TRBV12-4 and TRBJ2-7, with 9 bases fitting TRBD2. V was pared by 1 base and J by 3 bases, with 22 bases of the junction left unmatched. The CDR3 is 21 amino acids. CDR3 sequence (DNA): TGTGCCAGCAGTTTAGTTTCTAGGTTTAGTGTTGGGACTAGCATGGGCTACGAGCAGTACTTC. Encoded protein: CASSLVSRFSVGTSMGYEQYF.

This clonotype came up many times. The V call is TRBV2, the J call TRBJ2-7; TRBD1 aligns across 9 bases. This CDR3 has 17 residues. V lost 6 bases and J lost 3; bases outside the gene matches: 15. Germline CDR1 SNHLY, CDR2 FYNNEI. The CDR3 nucleotides read TGTGCCAGCAGAGCCGGGACAGGGTTGGGGAGCGTCTACGAGCAGTACTTC. Residues: CASRAGTGLGSVYEQYF.

This clonotype was detected many times. The chain recombines TRBV19 with TRBJ2-5, with D unclear. V lost 5 bases and J lost 3, with 10 bases in between. This CDR3 is built from 13 residues. Germline V lookup: CDR1 LNHDA, CDR2 SQIVND (reference sequence). The DNA for the CDR3 is TGTGCCAGTAGTTATGATGCCGAAGAGACCCAGTACTTC. Residues: CASSYDAEETQYF.

This clonotype was observed at least ten times. For the CDR3, the DNA is TGTGCCAGCAGTACGCCGGGACTTCAAGAGACCCAGTACTTC. It is translated as CASSTPGLQETQYF. The chain carries TRBV28 and TRBJ2-5; tentatively, D is TRBD2 (6 bases). The CDR3 is made up of 14 amino acids. Germline V lookup: CDR1 MDHEN, CDR2 SYDVKM. V gave up 5 bases and J gave up 2 bases, with 12 bases separating them.

The chain employs TRBV20-1 and TRBJ1-2; the D gene is possibly TRBD1 (6 bases). Germline values: CDR1 DFQATT, CDR2 SNEGSKA (reference sequence). Deletions cut 2 bases from V and 6 bases from J, with 19 bases between. The CDR3 runs 15 residues. The CDR3 loop reads CSARRGGGAMHGYTF. The DNA for the CDR3 is TGCAGTGCTAGAAGGGGTGGGGGGGCTATGCATGGCTACACCTTC.

This clonotype was picked up many times. This chain connects TRBV28 to TRBJ1-2; a weak D match, TRBD1 (6 bases). Per the germline V gene, CDR1 is MDHEN and CDR2 is SYDVKM. Trimming took 7 bases from V and 5 from J, leaving 14 bases between them. CDR3 length: 13 amino acids. The CDR3 DNA reads as TGTGCCAGCATCGGGGGGGCCGATTATGGCTACACCTTC. Encoded protein: CASIGGADYGYTF.

This chain connects TRBV6-5 to TRBJ2-7, with D hard to call. Trimming left V 0 bases short and J 2 bases short, with 11 bases between. In germline, CDR1 is MNHEY, CDR2 SVGAGI. The CDR3 runs to 15 residues. The CDR3 is CASSYSTSWAYEQYF. In DNA, the CDR3 is TGTGCCAGCAGTTACTCCACGTCGTGGGCCTACGAGCAGTACTTC.

This clonotype was detected ten times or more. This chain uses TRBV6-2 or TRBV6-3 with TRBJ2-7; D gene uncertain. The CDR3 is made up of 11 amino acids. Germline CDR1 is MNHEY and CDR2 is SVGEGT. Deletions cut 8 bases from V and 1 base from J, with 6 bases between. The CDR3 bases are TGTGCCAGCGGAAGTTCCTACGAGCAGTACTTC. It is translated as CASGSSYEQYF.

This clonotype was recorded a few times. The chain employs TRBV5-1 and TRBJ2-5, with D maybe TRBD1 (6 bases). The CDR3 is made up of 15 amino acids. The germline gives CDR1 SGHRS, CDR2 YFSETQ. V was shortened by 4 bases and J by 5 bases, with 18 bases between the two germline ends. The CDR3 nucleotides are TGCGCCAGCAGCCCAGGGGACAAATCCGGGGAGACCCAGTACTTC. This encodes CASSPGDKSGETQYF.

The chain has TRBV12-3 or TRBV12-4 and TRBJ1-1, with 11 bases identical to TRBD1. This CDR3 comprises 16 residues. Unmatched junction bases numbered 4, after V lost 4 bases and J lost 0 bases. DNA for the CDR3: TGTGCCAGCAGTTCCGGACAGGGGGCTTTGAACACTGAAGCTTTCTTT. Its protein product is CASSSGQGALNTEAFF.

This clonotype was seen at least ten times. This sequence joins TRBV5-8 and TRBJ1-2; maybe TRBD1 (5 bases). The germline V and J ends were trimmed by 0 bases and 4 bases, with 13 bases remaining between them. Germline CDR1 reads SGHTS; CDR2 reads YDEGEE. CDR3 size: 15 residues. The CDR3 region has the DNA TGTGCCAGCAGCTTGGCCTCCGGGACGGCCTATGGCTACACCTTC. It codes for CASSLASGTAYGYTF.